These T cell receptor beta chains were read from a single sample in a study of T-cell reconstitution after alpha-beta-depleted transplantation in children. MiXCR, applied by TCRdb to the PCR reads, yields one record per CDR3 protein. There are about 110,000 distinct CDR3 sequences in the sample; about a tenth occur only once, and 8% lies in the top ten. Specimen: PBMCs from the stem cell graft donor, collected from the stem cell graft. These receptors were collected from a human donor who donated a stem cell graft to a child with acute lymphoblastic leukemia. Each CDR3 is given with its conserved first and last residue. The D gene is left open where the match is weak. Each size is how often the clone was seen (once, few, many) or a class if it is expanded.

J gene: TRBJ1-6; D gene: TRBD1; V gene: TRBV6-1; CDR3 length: 15; clone size: many; CDR3 protein: CASSAETGVNSPLHF; CDR3 DNA: TGTGCCAGCAGTGCCGAGACAGGGGTTAATTCACCCCTCCACTTT
J gene: TRBJ2-1; D gene: TRBD1; V gene: TRBV27; CDR3 length: 13; clone size: many; CDR3 protein: CASTGQGINEQFF; CDR3 DNA: TGTGCCAGCACCGGACAGGGAATCAATGAGCAGTTCTTC
J gene: TRBJ1-2; D gene: TRBD1; V gene: TRBV28; CDR3 length: 15; clone size: medium-sized; CDR3 protein: CASSRPGTGDYGYTF; CDR3 DNA: TGTGCCAGCAGTCGTCCAGGGACAGGGGACTATGGCTACACCTTC
J gene: TRBJ2-1; D gene: NA; V gene: TRBV30; CDR3 length: 14; clone size: few; CDR3 protein: CAWSGGSSYNEQFF; CDR3 DNA: TGTGCCTGGAGTGGAGGGAGCTCCTACAATGAGCAGTTCTTC
J gene: TRBJ1-1; D gene: NA; V gene: TRBV3-1; CDR3 length: 16; clone size: many; CDR3 protein: CASSQDRVPMNTEAFF; CDR3 DNA: TGTGCCAGCAGCCAAGATCGGGTCCCTATGAACACTGAAGCTTTCTTT
J gene: TRBJ2-5; D gene: NA; V gene: TRBV18; CDR3 length: 12; clone size: many; CDR3 protein: CASSPRGGTQYF; CDR3 DNA: TGTGCCAGCTCACCACGTGGGGGGACCCAGTACTTC
J gene: TRBJ2-2; D gene: NA; V gene: TRBV9; CDR3 length: 15; clone size: many; CDR3 protein: CASSVDSRDTGELFF; CDR3 DNA: TGTGCCAGCAGCGTGGACAGCAGAGACACCGGGGAGCTGTTTTTT
J gene: TRBJ1-1; D gene: NA; V gene: TRBV18; CDR3 length: 13; clone size: many; CDR3 protein: CASSPLDKDEAFF; CDR3 DNA: TGTGCCAGCTCACCACTAGACAAGGATGAAGCTTTCTTT
J gene: TRBJ2-7; D gene: NA; V gene: TRBV7-2; CDR3 length: 14; clone size: many; CDR3 protein: CASSLVSRLYEQYF; CDR3 DNA: TGTGCCAGCAGCTTAGTATCCAGACTCTACGAGCAGTACTTC
J gene: TRBJ2-3; D gene: NA; V gene: TRBV12-3/TRBV12-4; CDR3 length: 14; clone size: many; CDR3 protein: CASSLVASEDTQYF; CDR3 DNA: TGTGCCAGCAGTCTGGTCGCTAGCGAGGATACGCAGTATTTT
J gene: TRBJ1-1; D gene: NA; V gene: TRBV20-1; CDR3 length: 15; clone size: many; CDR3 protein: CSAREDNRVNTEAFF; CDR3 DNA: TGCAGTGCTAGAGAAGACAACAGGGTGAACACTGAAGCTTTCTTT